This TCR beta chain derives from a study of T cells in Graves' hyperthyroidism and ophthalmopathy. Deletions cut 4 bases from V and 6 bases from J, with 12 bases between. This CDR3 spans 13 amino acids. Template material for amplifying TCR beta CDR3 regions consisted of RNA transcripts. HTBI primers were used for first-round RT-PCR of the TCR CDR3. TCRdb passed the multiplex PCR reads through MiXCR, listing each CDR3 protein once. The table records hundreds of thousands of distinct CDR3 sequences, 14% of them present only once. This clonotype was detected many times. This chain joins TRBV12-3 or TRBV12-4 and TRBJ1-1; D gene ambiguous. The TCR was taken from a woman in her twenties or thirties with Graves' hyperthyroidism. The sample was blood. CDR3 residues: CASSWRVVAEAFF. DNA for the CDR3: TGTGCCAGCAGTTGGCGGGTTGTGGCTGAAGCTTTCTTT.